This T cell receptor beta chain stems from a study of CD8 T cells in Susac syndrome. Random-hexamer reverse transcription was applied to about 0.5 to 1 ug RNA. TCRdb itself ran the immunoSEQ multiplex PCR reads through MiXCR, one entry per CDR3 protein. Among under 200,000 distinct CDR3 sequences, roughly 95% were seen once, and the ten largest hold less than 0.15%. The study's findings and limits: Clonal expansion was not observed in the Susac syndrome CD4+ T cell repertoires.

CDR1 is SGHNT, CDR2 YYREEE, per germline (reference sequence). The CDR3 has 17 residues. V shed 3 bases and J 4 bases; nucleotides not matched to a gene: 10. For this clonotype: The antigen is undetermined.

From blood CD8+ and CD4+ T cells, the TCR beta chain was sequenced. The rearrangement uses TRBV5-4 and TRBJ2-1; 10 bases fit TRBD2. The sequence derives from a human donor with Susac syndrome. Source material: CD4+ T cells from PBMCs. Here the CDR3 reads CASSSAGGLAGYNEQFF. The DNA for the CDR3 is TGTGCCAGCAGCTCAGCGGGGGGGCTAGCGGGATACAATGAGCAGTTCTTC.